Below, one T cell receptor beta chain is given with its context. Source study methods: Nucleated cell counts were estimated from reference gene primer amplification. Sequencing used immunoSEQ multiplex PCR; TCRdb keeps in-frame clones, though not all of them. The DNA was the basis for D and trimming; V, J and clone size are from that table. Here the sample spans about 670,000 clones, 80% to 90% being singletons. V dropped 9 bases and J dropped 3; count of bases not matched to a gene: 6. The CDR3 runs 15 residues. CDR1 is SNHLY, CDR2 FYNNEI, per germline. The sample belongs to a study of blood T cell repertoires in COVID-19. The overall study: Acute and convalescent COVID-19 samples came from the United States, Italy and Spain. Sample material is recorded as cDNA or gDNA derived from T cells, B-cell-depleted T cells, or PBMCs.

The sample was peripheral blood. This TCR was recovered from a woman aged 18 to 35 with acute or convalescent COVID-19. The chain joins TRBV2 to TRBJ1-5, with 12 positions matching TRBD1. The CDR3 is CASHGTGGDNQPQHF. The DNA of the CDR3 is TGTGCCAGTCATGGGACAGGGGGCGACAATCAGCCCCAGCATTTT.